This T cell receptor (beta chain) was sequenced in a study of cytomegalovirus exposure and HLA in healthy donors. Details on this clone: One end of the junction is discordant with germline, which a read error may explain.

This CDR3 comprises 16 residues. Germline V gene lookup returns CDR1 SGHRS and CDR2 YFSETQ. A multiplex PCR was run with 60 Vbeta primers and 13 Jbeta primers. Data came from immunoSEQ multiplex PCR; TCRdb stores just in-frame clones and leaves some out. The sample contains approximately 210,000 clones, roughly 80% of which appear only once. V is TRBV5-1 and J is TRBJ1-3; TRBD1 might be the D (5 bases). This TCR derives from a man between 35 and 55 years old in good health and CMV-seropositive. The sample comprised PBMCs. CDR3 nucleotides: TGCGCCAGCAGCTTTGTTCCGACAGTACCTGGGAACACCATATATTTT. Encoded protein: CASSFVPTVPGNTIYF. Filled out from reference TRBV5-1 and TRBJ1-3, the complete variable domain reads KAGVTQTPRYLIKTRGQQVTLSCSPISGHRSVSWYQQTPGQGLQFLFEYFSETQRNKGNFPGRFSGRQFSNSRSEMNVSTLELGDSALYLCASSFVPTVPGNTIYFGEGSWLTVV.